The 18 T cell receptor beta chains given below trace back to one sample, sequenced in a study of T cells in Graves' hyperthyroidism and ophthalmopathy. The source material, RNA transcripts, was used to amplify TCR beta CDR3 regions. The TCR CDR3 first-round RT-PCR relied on the HTBI primer set. TCRdb ran MiXCR on the multiplex PCR reads and lists one entry per CDR3 protein. The table records around 300,000 distinct CDR3 sequences, less than 30% of them present only once. Sequencing was performed on blood. The source of these receptors is a man in his forties with Graves' hyperthyroidism that later progressed to Graves' ophthalmopathy.

This clonotype was seen at least ten times. This chain connects TRBV2 to TRBJ2-2; D is unclear. This CDR3 contains 11 residues. V was pared by 4 bases and J by 7 bases, with 4 bases between. Germline values: CDR1 SNHLY, CDR2 FYNNEI. The CDR3 sequence: CASSGSGELFF. The DNA of the CDR3 is TGTGCCAGCAGTGGAAGCGGGGAGCTGTTTTTT.

This clonotype has ten or more counts. V is TRBV25-1 and J is TRBJ1-2, with D possibly matching TRBD1 (5 bases). The V end lost 2 bases, the J end lost 7 bases, and 17 bases lay between the germline ends. The germline gives CDR1 MGHDK, CDR2 SYGVNS. The CDR3 consists of 15 residues. This CDR3 is CASSERGPLASGYTF. The CDR3 nucleotides read TGTGCCAGCAGTGAACGGGGACCTCTTGCCTCTGGCTACACCTTC.

This clonotype has ten or more counts. The chain recombines TRBV6-1 with TRBJ1-5, with a weak D call TRBD1 (6 bases). The ends were cut back, 3 bases at V and 6 bases at J, with 21 bases in the middle. The germline CDR1 and CDR2 sequences are MNHNS and SASEGT. This CDR3 has 17 residues. This chain's CDR3 is CASSEGRGWGQGQPQHF. CDR3 nucleotides: TGTGCCAGCAGTGAGGGCCGCGGCTGGGGGCAGGGTCAGCCCCAGCATTTT.

This clonotype was seen ten or more times. The chain has TRBV3-1 and TRBJ1-5; D might be TRBD1 (5 bases). The CDR3 contains 15 residues. The V and J ends lost 6 bases and 3 bases respectively, with 15 bases between them. CDR1 is LGHDT and CDR2 is YNNKEL in the germline V gene (reference sequence). CDR3 in amino acids: CASSPGWSDNQPQHF. The CDR3 nucleotides are TGTGCCAGCAGTCCAGGGTGGTCTGACAATCAGCCCCAGCATTTT.

This clonotype has ten or more counts. In nucleotides, the CDR3 is TGTGCCAGCAGTTTAAGCCCGCTAGCGGGTGTTCCCGAGCAGTACTTC. Encoded protein: CASSLSPLAGVPEQYF. V and J are TRBV27 and TRBJ2-7; 8 bases match TRBD2. J lost 6 bases, V lost 2 bases, and 12 bases had no gene match. CDR1 MNHEY and CDR2 SMNVEV come from the germline V gene (reference sequence). The CDR3 length is 16 residues.

There are many counts of this clonotype. CDR3 DNA: TGTGCCAGCGACACGGGACTAGCGGGAGCAGTTGCCGGGGAGCTGTTTTTT. Translation: CASDTGLAGAVAGELFF. The V call is TRBV12-3 or TRBV12-4, the J call TRBJ2-2; TRBD2 agrees at 14 bases. The CDR3 runs to 17 residues. After removal of 8 bases from V and 6 bases from J, the junction contained 11 bases not matched to a gene.

This clonotype was recorded many times. This chain uses TRBV12-3 or TRBV12-4 with TRBJ2-2; 10 nucleotides agree with TRBD1. Trimming took 5 bases from V and 4 from J; bases not matched to a gene: 4. The CDR3 runs 15 residues. The CDR3, as DNA: TGTGCCAGCAGTGACAGGGGGCGTCTCACCGGGGAGCTGTTTTTT. Protein sequence: CASSDRGRLTGELFF.

This clonotype has a count of ten or more. The rearrangement joins TRBV28 to TRBJ1-1; no firm D call. Trimming took off 8 bases at V and 11 bases at J, with 15 bases between the two ends. The CDR3 runs 11 residues. Germline values: CDR1 MDHEN, CDR2 SYDVKM. The CDR3 sequence is CASGDRKPAFF. CDR3 bases: TGTGCCAGCGGTGATCGTAAGCCCGCTTTCTTT.

This clonotype has only one observation. The chain employs TRBV7-8 and TRBJ1-1; D is possibly TRBD1 (5 bases). Deletions cut 1 base from V and 5 bases from J, with 20 bases between. This CDR3 is 17 amino acids long. Germline V CDR1 and CDR2: SGHVS, FQNEAQ. The CDR3 reads CASSLGISWDGATEAFF. The CDR3, as DNA: TGTGCCAGCAGCTTAGGAATCTCCTGGGACGGCGCGACTGAAGCTTTCTTT.

The table lists this clonotype with many counts. This rearrangement joins TRBV7-2 to TRBJ2-7; 11 bases align to TRBD1. The CDR3 runs to 15 residues. The V gene's germline CDR1 is SGHTA and CDR2 FQGNSA. V shed 1 base, J shed 2 bases, and the junction held 1 base outside the gene matches. DNA for the CDR3: TGTGCCAGCAGCTTAGGGGGACAGGGGGCCTACGAGCAGTACTTC. Amino acid sequence: CASSLGGQGAYEQYF.

This clonotype appeared many times. The chain combines TRBV7-9 with TRBJ1-5; 7 nucleotides line up with TRBD1. V lost 4 bases to trimming and J lost 0 bases; unmatched junction nucleotides: 3. The CDR3 is made up of 15 amino acids. Germline CDR1 reads SEHNR; CDR2 reads FQNEAQ (reference sequence). In DNA form, the CDR3 reads TGTGCCAGCAGCTCCGACAGGGTTAGCAATCAGCCCCAGCATTTT. Residues: CASSSDRVSNQPQHF.

This clonotype was recorded many times. This chain connects TRBV6-1 to TRBJ1-5; possibly TRBD1 for D (5 bases). Germline V gene sequence: CDR1 MNHNS, CDR2 SASEGT. The CDR3 spans 17 residues. V lost 1 base, J lost 2 bases, and 15 bases lay in between. The CDR3 nucleotides read TGTGCCAGCAGTGAAGAAAAGGGGAGGATAGGCAATCAGCCCCAGCATTTT. Encoded protein: CASSEEKGRIGNQPQHF.

Comments on this clonotype: Being one base from a much bigger clone, this may be a read error. The rearrangement uses TRBV5-5 and TRBJ2-7, with 14 bases matching TRBD2. This CDR3 contains 16 residues. V lost 2 bases to trimming and J lost 6 bases; unmatched junction nucleotides: 7. Per germline, CDR1 SGHKS and CDR2 YYEKEE (reference sequence). This CDR3 reads CASSFGLAGGESEQYF. The DNA for the CDR3 is TGTGCCAGCAGCTTCGGACTAGCGGGAGGCGAGAGCGAGCAGTACTTC. The variable domain in full, with the rest retrieved from reference TRBV5-5 and TRBJ2-7, is DAGVTQSPTHLIKTRGQQVTLRCSPISGHKSVSWYQQVLGQGPQFIFQYYEKEERGRGNFPDRFSARQFPNYSSELNVNALLLGDSALYLCASSFGLAGGESEQYFGPGTRLTVT.

This clonotype was seen more than once but under ten times. The CDR3 protein is CAWSSGLAVYEQYF. Here the CDR3 DNA reads TGTGCCTGGAGTTCAGGACTAGCGGTCTACGAGCAGTACTTC. The chain employs TRBV30 and TRBJ2-7; TRBD2 matches at 10 bases. With V trimmed by 2 bases and J by 3 bases, 4 bases remained unmatched. The CDR3 is 14 residues long. The V gene's germline CDR1 is GTSNPN and CDR2 SVGIG (reference sequence).

The V call is TRBV30, the J call TRBJ1-5; the D gene is possibly TRBD1 (5 bases). This CDR3 is 13 amino acids long. Germline lookup yields CDR1 GTSNPN and CDR2 SVGIG (reference sequence). V lost 5 bases and J 4 bases, leaving 12 bases between the germline ends. The CDR3, as DNA: TGTGCCTGGGCCCGGGACCGTAATCAGCCCCAGCATTTT. This encodes CAWARDRNQPQHF.

Many counts were recorded for this clonotype. This rearrangement joins TRBV27 to TRBJ1-6; 9 bases line up with TRBD1. V lost 3 bases and J lost 10; bases outside the gene matches: 16. Germline-derived CDR1 and CDR2 are MNHEY and SMNVEV (reference sequence). The CDR3 runs 18 residues. CDR3 amino acids: CASSLCTPGQGFCSPLHF. CDR3 bases: TGTGCCAGCAGTTTGTGCACTCCGGGACAGGGTTTTTGCTCACCCCTCCACTTT.

This clonotype was detected ten times or more. The genes are TRBV20-1 and TRBJ2-7, with a tentative D call TRBD1 (6 bases). This CDR3 has 13 residues. CDR1 is DFQATT and CDR2 is SNEGSKA in the germline V gene (reference sequence). Trimming stripped 3 bases from V and 5 bases from J, with 14 bases between. CDR3 protein: CSARDRAFNEQYF. The DNA for the CDR3 is TGCAGTGCTAGGGACAGAGCGTTCAACGAGCAGTACTTC.

This clonotype was detected ten times or more. The rearrangement uses TRBV12-5 and TRBJ2-3; 12 nucleotides match TRBD1. Germline trimming cut 2 bases from V and 10 bases from J; bases unmatched to any gene: 13. CDR1 and CDR2 from the germline V gene are LGHNT and FRNRAP. The CDR3 has 17 amino acids. The CDR3 DNA reads as TGTGCTAGTGGTTTGAACCGGGACAGGGGGCCATCTCGACCGCAGTATTTT. This gives the protein CASGLNRDRGPSRPQYF.